This TCR beta chain is from a study of response to subunit inactivated influenza vaccine. Germline CDR1 is SGHRS and CDR2 is YFSETQ. V lost 7 bases and J lost 5, with 15 bases in between. The CDR3 extends over 13 amino acids. TCRdb ran MiXCR on the RT-PCR reads and lists one entry per CDR3 protein. Among 610,000 or so distinct CDR3 sequences listed, around 15% were seen once. This clonotype was found a few times. What it binds is unknown. General observations from the study: The authors offered the suggestion that each seasonal influenza vaccination recruits few new T cells.

This chain joins TRBV5-1 and TRBJ2-5; D may be TRBD1 or TRBD2 (6 bases each). This clonotype originated in a man aged 50-60 years who received an inactivated influenza vaccine. Sequences were derived from PBMCs from blood, sampled roughly 13 days after vaccination. The CDR3 region has the DNA TGCGCCAGCGGTACTACAGGGAGGGAGACCCAGTACTTC. Its translation: CASGTTGRETQYF.